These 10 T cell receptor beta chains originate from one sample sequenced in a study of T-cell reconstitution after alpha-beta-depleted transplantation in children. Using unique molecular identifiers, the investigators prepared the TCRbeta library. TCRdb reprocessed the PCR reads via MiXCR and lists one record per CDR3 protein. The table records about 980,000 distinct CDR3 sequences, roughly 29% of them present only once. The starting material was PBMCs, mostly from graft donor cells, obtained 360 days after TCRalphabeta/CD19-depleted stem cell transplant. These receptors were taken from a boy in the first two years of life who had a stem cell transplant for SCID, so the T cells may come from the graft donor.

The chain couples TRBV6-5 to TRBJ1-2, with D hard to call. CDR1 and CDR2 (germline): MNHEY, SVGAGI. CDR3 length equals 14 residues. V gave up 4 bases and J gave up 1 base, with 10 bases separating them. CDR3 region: CASSSGDHNYGYTF. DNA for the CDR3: TGTGCCAGCAGTTCAGGAGACCATAACTATGGCTACACCTTC.

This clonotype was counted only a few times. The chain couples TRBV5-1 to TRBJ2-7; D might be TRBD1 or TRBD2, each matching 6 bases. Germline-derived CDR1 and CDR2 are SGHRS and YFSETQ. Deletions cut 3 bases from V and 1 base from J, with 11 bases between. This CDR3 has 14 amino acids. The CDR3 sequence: CASSSGDFSYEQYF. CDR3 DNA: TGCGCCAGCAGCTCAGGGGACTTTTCCTACGAGCAGTACTTC.

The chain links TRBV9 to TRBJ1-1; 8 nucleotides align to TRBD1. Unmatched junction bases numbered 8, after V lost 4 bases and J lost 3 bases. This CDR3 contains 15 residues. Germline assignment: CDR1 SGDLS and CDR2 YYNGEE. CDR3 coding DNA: TGTGCCAGCAGCACACAGGGGGACCTTTACACTGAAGCTTTCTTT. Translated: CASSTQGDLYTEAFF. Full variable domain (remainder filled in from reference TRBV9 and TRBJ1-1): DSGVTQTPKHLITATGQRVTLRCSPRSGDLSVYWYQQSLDQGLQFLIQYYNGEERAKGNILERFSAQQFPDLHSELNLSSLELGDSALYFCASSTQGDLYTEAFFGQGTRLTVV.

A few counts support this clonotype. CDR3 in amino acids: CASSQSLDRGDSGANVLTF. The CDR3 coding sequence is TGCGCCAGCAGCCAAAGCCTGGACAGGGGCGATTCTGGGGCCAACGTCCTGACTTTC. The V call is TRBV4-1, the J call TRBJ2-6, with TRBD1 matching 9 bases. V shed 2 bases, J shed 1 base, and the junction held 9 bases outside the gene matches. Germline-derived CDR1 and CDR2 are MGHRA and YSYEKL. There are 19 residues in the CDR3.

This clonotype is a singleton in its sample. CDR3 in amino acids: CASSQDRVTVDEQFF. DNA for the CDR3: TGTGCCAGCAGCCAAGACAGGGTGACCGTCGATGAGCAGTTCTTC. The chain uses TRBV4-2 and TRBJ2-1, with TRBD1 as a possible D gene (5 bases). The V gene lost 0 bases and the J gene lost 8 bases, with 14 bases spanning the gap. The length of the CDR3 is 15 residues. CDR1 is LGHNA, CDR2 YNFKEQ, per germline.

CDR3 sequence: CATSRDGFPNYGYTF. CDR3 nucleotides: TGTGCCACCAGCAGAGATGGGTTCCCTAACTATGGCTACACCTTC. The chain couples TRBV15 to TRBJ1-2, with D unresolved. Germline V gene sequence: CDR1 LNHNV, CDR2 YYDKDF (reference sequence). Trimming shortened V by 0 bases and J by 0 bases, and 8 bases separated the two germline ends. CDR3 length: 15 residues.

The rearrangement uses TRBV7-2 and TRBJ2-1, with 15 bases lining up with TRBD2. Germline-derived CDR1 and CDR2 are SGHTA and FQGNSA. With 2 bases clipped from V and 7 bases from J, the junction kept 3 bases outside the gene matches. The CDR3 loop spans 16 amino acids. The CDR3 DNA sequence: TGTGCCAGCAGCTTAATTGGGACTAGCGGGGGGAATGAGCAGTTCTTC. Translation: CASSLIGTSGGNEQFF.

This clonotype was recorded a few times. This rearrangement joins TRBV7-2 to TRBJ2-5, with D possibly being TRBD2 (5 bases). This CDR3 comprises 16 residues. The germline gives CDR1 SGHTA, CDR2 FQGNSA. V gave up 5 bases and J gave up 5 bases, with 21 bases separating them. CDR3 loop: CASSPTVTRVAETQYF. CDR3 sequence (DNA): TGTGCCAGCAGCCCGACGGTCACTAGGGTTGCGGAGACCCAGTACTTC.

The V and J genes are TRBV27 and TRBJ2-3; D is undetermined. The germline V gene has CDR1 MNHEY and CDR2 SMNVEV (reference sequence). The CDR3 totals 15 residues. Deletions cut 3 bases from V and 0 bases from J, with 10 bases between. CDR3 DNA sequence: TGTGCCAGCAGTTTTTGGGGTATCAGCACAGATACGCAGTATTTT. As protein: CASSFWGISTDTQYF.

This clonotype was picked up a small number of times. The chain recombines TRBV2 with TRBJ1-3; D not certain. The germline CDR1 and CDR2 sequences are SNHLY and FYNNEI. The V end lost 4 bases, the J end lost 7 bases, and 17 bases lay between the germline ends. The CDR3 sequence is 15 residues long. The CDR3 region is CASSVPQVRINTIYF. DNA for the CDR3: TGTGCCAGCAGTGTCCCACAAGTGCGTATCAACACCATATATTTT.